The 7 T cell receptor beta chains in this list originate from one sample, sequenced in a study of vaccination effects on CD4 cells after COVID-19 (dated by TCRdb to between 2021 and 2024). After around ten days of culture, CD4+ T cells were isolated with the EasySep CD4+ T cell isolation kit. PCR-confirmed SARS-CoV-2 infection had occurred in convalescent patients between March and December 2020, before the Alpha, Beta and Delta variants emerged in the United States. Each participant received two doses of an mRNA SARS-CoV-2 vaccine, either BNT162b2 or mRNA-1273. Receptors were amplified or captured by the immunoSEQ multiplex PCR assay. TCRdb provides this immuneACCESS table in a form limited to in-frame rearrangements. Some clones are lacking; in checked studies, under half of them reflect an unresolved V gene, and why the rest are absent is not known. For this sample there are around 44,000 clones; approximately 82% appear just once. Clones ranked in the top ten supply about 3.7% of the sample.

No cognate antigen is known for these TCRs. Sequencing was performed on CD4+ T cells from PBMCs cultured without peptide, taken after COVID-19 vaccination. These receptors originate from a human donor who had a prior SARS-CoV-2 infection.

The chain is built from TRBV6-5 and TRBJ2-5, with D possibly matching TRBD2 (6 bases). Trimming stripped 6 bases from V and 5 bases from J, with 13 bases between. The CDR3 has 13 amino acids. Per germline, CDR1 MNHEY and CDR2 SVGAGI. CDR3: CASSSSDPETQYF. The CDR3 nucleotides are TGTGCCAGCAGCTCTAGCGACCCGGAGACCCAGTACTTC.

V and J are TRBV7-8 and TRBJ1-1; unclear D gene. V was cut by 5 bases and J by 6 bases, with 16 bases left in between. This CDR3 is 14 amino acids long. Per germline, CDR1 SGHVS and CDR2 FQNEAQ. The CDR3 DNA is TGTGCCAGCAGCCGCCAAGAAGGGAAGGCTGAAGCTTTCTTT. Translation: CASSRQEGKAEAFF.

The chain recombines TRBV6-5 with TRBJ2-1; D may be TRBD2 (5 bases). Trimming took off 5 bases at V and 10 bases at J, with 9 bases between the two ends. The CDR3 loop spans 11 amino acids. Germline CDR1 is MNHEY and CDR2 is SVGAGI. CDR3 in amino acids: CASSLAGEQFF. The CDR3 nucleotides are TGTGCCAGCAGTCTAGCTGGAGAGCAGTTCTTC.

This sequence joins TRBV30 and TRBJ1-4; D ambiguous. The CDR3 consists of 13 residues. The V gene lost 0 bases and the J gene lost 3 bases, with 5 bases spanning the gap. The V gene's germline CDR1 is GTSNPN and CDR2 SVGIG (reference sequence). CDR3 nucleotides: TGTGCCTGGAGTGTACAGCCTAATGAAAAACTGTTTTTT. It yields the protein CAWSVQPNEKLFF.

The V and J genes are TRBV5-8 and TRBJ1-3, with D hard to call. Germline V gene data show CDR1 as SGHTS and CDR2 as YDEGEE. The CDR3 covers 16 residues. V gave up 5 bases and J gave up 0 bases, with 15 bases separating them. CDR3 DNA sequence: TGTGCCAGCAGAATATTAAGGAGATACTCTGGAAACACCATATATTTT. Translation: CASRILRRYSGNTIYF.

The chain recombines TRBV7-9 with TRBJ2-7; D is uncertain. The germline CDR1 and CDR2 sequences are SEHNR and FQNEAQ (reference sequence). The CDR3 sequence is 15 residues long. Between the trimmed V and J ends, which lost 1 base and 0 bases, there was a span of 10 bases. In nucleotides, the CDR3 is TGTGCCAGCAGCTTAGAGGCGCGGAGCTCCTACGAGCAGTACTTC. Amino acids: CASSLEARSSYEQYF. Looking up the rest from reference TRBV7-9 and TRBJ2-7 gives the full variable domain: DTGVSQNPRHKITKRGQNVTFRCDPISEHNRLYWYRQTLGQGPEFLTYFQNEAQLEKSRLLSDRFSAERPKGSFSTLEIQRTEQGDSAMYLCASSLEARSSYEQYFGPGTRLTVT.

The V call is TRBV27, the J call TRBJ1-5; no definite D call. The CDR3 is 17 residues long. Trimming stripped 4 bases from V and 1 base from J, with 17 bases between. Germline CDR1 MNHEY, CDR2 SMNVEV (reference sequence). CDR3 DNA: TGTGCCAGCAGTTCCCTAAGCGGCCGAGGCAGCAATCAGCCCCAGCATTTT. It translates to CASSSLSGRGSNQPQHF.